This T cell receptor (beta chain) was sequenced in a study of blood T cell repertoires in COVID-19. Sequencing was performed with immunoSEQ multiplex PCR; in TCRdb, only in-frame clones are kept and a portion is missing. The sample includes about 150,000 clones, about 88% of them seen just once. Between the trimmed V and J ends, which lost 11 bases and 0 bases, there was a span of 14 bases. The V gene's germline CDR1 is LNHDA and CDR2 SQIVND (reference sequence). The CDR3 contains 15 residues. The chain has TRBV19 and TRBJ2-6, with a tentative D call TRBD2 (5 bases). This TCR was recovered from an elderly woman with COVID-19, enrolled during active disease. The sample taken for sequencing was peripheral blood. Here the CDR3 reads CASSPLSSGANVLTF. The CDR3, as DNA: TGTGCCTCTAGCCCCCTCAGCTCTGGGGCCAACGTCCTGACTTTC.